The 12 T cell receptor beta chains listed next were all sequenced from one sample in a study of blood T cell repertoires in COVID-19. Measured with immunoSEQ multiplex PCR; TCRdb has only the in-frame clones, and not every one. The profile shows 250,000 or so clones, about 68% of them singletons. Sequencing used peripheral blood. These receptors all stem from a woman of 80 years or more with acute or convalescent COVID-19.

This clone was found a few times. The rearrangement uses TRBV7-2 and TRBJ2-4, with TRBD1 identical over 10 bases. The length of the CDR3 is 14 residues. The junction had 5 bases not matched to a gene; V was cut back by 5 bases and J by 7 bases. From germline, CDR1 is SGHTA and CDR2 FQGNSA. DNA of the CDR3: TGTGCCAGCAGCACGACAGGGGGCAAGAACATTCAGTACTTC. Translated: CASSTTGGKNIQYF.

The rearrangement links TRBV29-1 to TRBJ2-1, with 11 bases aligning to TRBD2. The CDR3 has 12 amino acids. J lost 5 bases, V lost 7 bases, and 1 base had no gene match. Germline CDR1 SQVTM, CDR2 ANQGSEA. The CDR3 loop reads CSGTSGHNEQFF. The CDR3, as DNA: TGCAGCGGGACTAGCGGGCACAATGAGCAGTTCTTC.

Remarks on this clone: The same CDR3 is also encoded by other DNA sequences in this sample. The V gene is TRBV3-1 (or the pseudogene TRBV3-2), the J gene TRBJ2-7, with TRBD2 identical over 9 bases. Germline CDR1 reads LGHDT; CDR2 reads YNNKEL (reference sequence). V lost 2 bases to trimming and J lost 3 bases; unmatched junction nucleotides: 2. This CDR3 is built from 14 residues. The CDR3 sequence is CASSQSGGSYEQYF. The CDR3 nucleotides read TGTGCCAGCAGCCAAAGCGGGGGGAGCTACGAGCAGTACTTC.

This clone was counted only a few times. This chain connects TRBV2 to TRBJ1-4, with TRBD1 identical over 9 bases. The V segment lost 5 bases and the J segment 7 bases; nucleotides outside the gene matches: 8. Germline V gene data show CDR1 as SNHLY and CDR2 as FYNNEI. The CDR3 loop spans 15 amino acids. Written as DNA, the CDR3 is TGTGCCAGCAGTTCGGACAGGGGCTCAAGTGAAAAACTGTTTTTT. The encoded protein is CASSSDRGSSEKLFF. The full variable domain, completed using reference TRBV2 and TRBJ1-4, is EPEVTQTPSHQVTQMGQEVILRCVPISNHLYFYWYRQILGQKVEFLVSFYNNEISEKSEIFDDQFSVERPDGSNFTLKIRSTKLEDSAMYFCASSSDRGSSEKLFFGSGTQLSVL.

At least ten counts were recorded for this clone. CDR3 in DNA: TGTGCCAGCAGCTTGCAGGATACCTATGGCTACACCTTC. This encodes CASSLQDTYGYTF. V is TRBV5-6 and J is TRBJ1-2, with D unclear. With 1 base removed from V and 4 bases from J, the gap between germline ends came to 8 bases. There are 13 residues in the CDR3. Per the germline V gene, CDR1 is SGHDT and CDR2 is YYEEEE.

The chain is built from TRBV4-3 and TRBJ1-6, with 9 bases identical to TRBD1. The CDR3 consists of 16 residues. V shed 1 base and J 8 bases; nucleotides not matched to a gene: 6. Per germline, CDR1 LGHNA and CDR2 YSLEER. The CDR3, as DNA: TGCGCCAGCAGCCAAGCAGGGACAGGGACGGATTCACCCCTCCACTTT. This translates into CASSQAGTGTDSPLHF.

This chain uses TRBV24-1 with TRBJ2-1; D unclear. This CDR3 contains 14 residues. V shed 4 bases and J shed 12 bases, with 18 bases lying between them. The germline CDR1 and CDR2 sequences are KGHDR and SFDVKD. CDR3 in amino acids: CATSDTDNTMRQFF. The CDR3 coding sequence is TGTGCCACCAGTGACACAGATAATACAATGAGGCAGTTCTTC.

The chain uses TRBV21-1 and TRBJ2-2; the table's D gene call, TRBD1, was not cross checked with the DNA. TRBV21-1 is given as a pseudogene. The CDR3 runs to 17 residues. Written as DNA, the CDR3 is TGTGCCAGCAGCAAAGTTTGGGGACAGGGATATGCGGGGGAGCTGTTTTTT. Its translation is CASSKVWGQGYAGELFF.

This clone was counted ten times or more. The chain carries TRBV2 and TRBJ2-7; 7 bases are a match to TRBD1. The CDR3 covers 16 residues. Germline values: CDR1 SNHLY, CDR2 FYNNEI. V was clipped by 1 base and J by 3 bases; unmatched bases: 9. Here the CDR3 reads CASSEVIRTGYYEQYF. The CDR3 DNA is TGTGCCAGCAGTGAAGTAATACGGACAGGCTACTACGAGCAGTACTTC.

The chain couples TRBV28 to TRBJ2-7; 9 positions match TRBD1. CDR1 and CDR2 (germline): MDHEN, SYDVKM. The length of the CDR3 is 13 residues. J was trimmed by 3 bases and V by 6 bases; bases with no gene match: 3. The CDR3 here is CASSPGQGYEQYF. The CDR3 nucleotides read TGTGCCAGCAGCCCGGGACAGGGCTACGAGCAGTACTTC.

The V gene is TRBV4-1, the J gene TRBJ2-5, with 7 bases aligning to TRBD1. This CDR3 region has 18 residues. The ends lost 0 bases at V and 2 bases at J; junction bases unmatched: 12. The germline V gene has CDR1 MGHRA and CDR2 YSYEKL. CDR3 sequence (DNA): TGCGCCAGCAGCCAAGAGGTAATAGGGACAGCCATACAAGAGACCCAGTACTTC. Its protein product is CASSQEVIGTAIQETQYF.

This clone was observed many times. The rearrangement joins TRBV7-8 to TRBJ2-7; 12 bases line up with TRBD1. Germline CDR1 SGHVS, CDR2 FQNEAQ. With 5 bases clipped from V and 3 bases from J, the junction kept 14 bases outside the gene matches. The CDR3 runs 18 residues. The CDR3 spells CASSLNRDRGRLRYEQYF. CDR3 coding DNA: TGTGCCAGCAGCCTAAACCGGGACAGGGGGCGGCTTCGCTACGAGCAGTACTTC.